Presented here are 2 T cell receptor beta chains from one specimen sequenced in a study of PD-L1 blockade in urothelial cancer. Time point described: pretreatment peripheral blood. Repertoires were generated with immunoSEQ multiplex PCR, while TCRdb's copy carries only in-frame clones and drops some. The sample lists about 79,000 clones, about 82% occurring once. Specimen: PBMCs, collected around atezolizumab (anti-PD-L1) treatment. Receptors originate from a man aged 40-55 years with urothelial cancer.

The genes are TRBV4-3 and TRBJ2-7; no clear D. V lost 0 bases to trimming and J lost 2 bases, with 8 bases between them. Per the germline V gene, CDR1 is LGHNA and CDR2 is YSLEER. The CDR3 extends over 14 amino acids. The CDR3 region has the DNA TGCGCCAGCAGCCAAGACTCGGTCCCCTACGAGCAGTACTTC. It specifies CASSQDSVPYEQYF.

The rearrangement links TRBV10-2 to TRBJ2-3, with 8 bases that match TRBD2. V dropped 8 bases and J dropped 4; count of bases not matched to a gene: 5. Germline loops: CDR1 WSHSY, CDR2 SAAADI. The CDR3 covers 13 residues. The CDR3 sequence is CASRLAGPDTQYF. The CDR3 region has the DNA TGCGCCAGCCGGCTAGCGGGTCCAGATACGCAGTATTTT.